These T cell receptor beta chains were read from a single sample in a study of yellow fever vaccine responses in identical twins. Via MiXCR, TCRdb re-called the RT-PCR reads, giving one row per CDR3 protein. The data show 20,000 or so distinct CDR3 sequences, roughly three quarters seen once. The material sequenced was T cells from blood (PBMCs), unsorted or a sorted subset (not recorded which), taken before or after yellow fever vaccination (not recorded which). The source of these receptors is a woman younger than 30 who received the yellow fever vaccine. CDR3s include the opening cysteine and the closing phenylalanine or tryptophan.

j_call: TRBJ2-7; v_call: TRBV4-2; cdr3_aa: CASSQVAVAGEQYF
j_call: TRBJ2-3; v_call: TRBV11-3; cdr3_aa: CASSLDGPLDTQYF
j_call: TRBJ1-1; v_call: TRBV5-4; cdr3_aa: CASSLPGTGGATEAFF
j_call: TRBJ2-4; v_call: TRBV3-1; cdr3_aa: CASSQGLAKNIQYF
j_call: TRBJ2-5; v_call: TRBV3-1; cdr3_aa: CASSPGRVDGETQYF
j_call: TRBJ1-3; v_call: TRBV14; cdr3_aa: CASSQEKGGNTIYF
j_call: TRBJ2-3; v_call: TRBV11-3; cdr3_aa: CASSHTSGGAMRTQYF
j_call: TRBJ2-5; v_call: TRBV4-2; cdr3_aa: CASSQGESETQYF
j_call: TRBJ2-3; v_call: TRBV2; cdr3_aa: CASSDRTPTDTQYF
j_call: TRBJ1-2; v_call: TRBV7-9; cdr3_aa: CASSMTLGYTF
j_call: TRBJ1-3; v_call: TRBV7-9; cdr3_aa: CASSTGQRNTIYF
j_call: TRBJ1-6; v_call: TRBV6-1; cdr3_aa: CASSTDSVNSPLHF
j_call: TRBJ2-2; v_call: TRBV19; cdr3_aa: CAVEGWTGELFF
j_call: TRBJ2-1; v_call: TRBV19; cdr3_aa: CASRDDRGSYNEQFF
j_call: TRBJ2-1; v_call: TRBV6-2/TRBV6-3; cdr3_aa: CASSYGLAETFNEQFF
j_call: TRBJ2-1; v_call: TRBV29-1; cdr3_aa: CSGTQGAGSYNEQFF
j_call: TRBJ2-7; v_call: TRBV6-1; cdr3_aa: CASSTTGGSYEQYF
j_call: TRBJ2-2; v_call: TRBV10-2; cdr3_aa: CASSVTSGNTGELFF
j_call: TRBJ2-7; v_call: TRBV29-1; cdr3_aa: CSVGGGPSYEQYF
j_call: TRBJ1-1; v_call: TRBV7-8; cdr3_aa: CASSPPAGGNTEAFF